The table lists the clone carrying this T cell receptor (beta chain) with many counts. The antigen is undetermined. From germline, CDR1 is SGHVS and CDR2 FNYEAQ. The CDR3 contains 13 residues. J gave up 7 bases and V 5 bases, and 4 bases lay outside the gene matches. The entry originates in a study of T cells after yellow fever vaccination. Whole-study context: It was SMART-Seq v4 Ultra Low Input that prepared the fractions with low cell numbers. Overall study findings and caveats: Contaminating bulk clonotypes could be abundant in FACS-sorted repertoires.

5'RACE template switching added a universal primer site and UMIs to TCR cDNA. TCRdb re-called the 5' RACE reads with MiXCR, one entry per CDR3 protein. Of tens of thousands of distinct CDR3 sequences in the sample, roughly 4.5% are singletons; the top ten hold less than 55%. This specimen consisted of CD8+ T cells sorted from PBMCs, obtained 5 days after the yellow fever booster vaccination. The chain joins TRBV7-6 to TRBJ1-4, with TRBD1 matching 7 bases. This TCR was sampled from a man aged 30 to 45 who received the YFV17D yellow fever vaccine. The CDR3 nucleotides are TGTGCCAGCAGCCCGACAGGGTTTGAAAAACTGTTTTTT. This gives the protein CASSPTGFEKLFF.